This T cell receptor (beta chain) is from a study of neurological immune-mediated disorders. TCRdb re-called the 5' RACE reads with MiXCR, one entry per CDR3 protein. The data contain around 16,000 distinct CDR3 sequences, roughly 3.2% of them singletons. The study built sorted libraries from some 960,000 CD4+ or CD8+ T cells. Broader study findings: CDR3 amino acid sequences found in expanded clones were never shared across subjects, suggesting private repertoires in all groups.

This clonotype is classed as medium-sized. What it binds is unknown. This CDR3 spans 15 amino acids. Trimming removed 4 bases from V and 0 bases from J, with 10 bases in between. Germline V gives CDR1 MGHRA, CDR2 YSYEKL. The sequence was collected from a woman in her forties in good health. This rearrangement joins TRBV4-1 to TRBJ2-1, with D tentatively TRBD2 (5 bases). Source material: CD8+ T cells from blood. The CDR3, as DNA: TGCGCCAGCAGCCCTCCTAGCCGCTCCTACAATGAGCAGTTCTTC. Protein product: CASSPPSRSYNEQFF.